This T cell receptor beta chain was sequenced in a study of blood T cells in healthy people across ages. Across the study: Capturing about one barcoded beta molecule per two T cells was achieved by template switching.

Study-wide findings and caveats: Researchers deemed the diversity estimates from one million T cells underestimates. Among long-lived donors, naive CD4+ cells were more numerous and diversity higher than in aged donors.

Details on this clonotype: The antigen is not known.

This CDR3 contains 13 residues. Germline V lookup: CDR1 SGHTA, CDR2 FQGNSA. V was pared by 2 bases and J by 7 bases, with 1 base of the junction left unmatched. A second about 7 to 12 cycle PCR used barcoded and J-beta primers. Each cDNA molecule was tagged by a template-switch adaptor that had 12 random nucleotides. TCRdb analysed the 5' RACE reads with MiXCR anew, one entry per CDR3 protein. The sample lists hundreds of thousands of distinct CDR3 sequences, roughly 64% seen once, with about 20% in the top ten. The clonotype was recovered from a man aged 25 to 40 in good health. The material sequenced was blood. The chain carries TRBV7-2 and TRBJ2-1; 8 bases line up with TRBD1. The CDR3 is CASSLHRGNEQFF. CDR3 in DNA: TGTGCCAGCAGCTTACACAGGGGGAATGAGCAGTTCTTC.